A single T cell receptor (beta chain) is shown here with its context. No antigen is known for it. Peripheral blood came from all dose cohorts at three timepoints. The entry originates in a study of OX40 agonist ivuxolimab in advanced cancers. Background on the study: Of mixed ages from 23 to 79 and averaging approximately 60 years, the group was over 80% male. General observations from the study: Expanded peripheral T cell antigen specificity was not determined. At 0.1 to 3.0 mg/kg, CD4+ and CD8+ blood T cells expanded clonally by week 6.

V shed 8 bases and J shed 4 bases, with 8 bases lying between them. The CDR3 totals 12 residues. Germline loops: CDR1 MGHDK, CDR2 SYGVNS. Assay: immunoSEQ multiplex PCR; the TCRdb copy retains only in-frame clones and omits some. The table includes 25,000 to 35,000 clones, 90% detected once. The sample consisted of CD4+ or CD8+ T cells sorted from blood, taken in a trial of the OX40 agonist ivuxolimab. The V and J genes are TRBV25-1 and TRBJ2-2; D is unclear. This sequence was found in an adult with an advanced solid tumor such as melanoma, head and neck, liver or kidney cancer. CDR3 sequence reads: CASAVGTGELFF. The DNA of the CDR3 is TGTGCCAGCGCCGTAGGCACCGGGGAGCTGTTTTTT.